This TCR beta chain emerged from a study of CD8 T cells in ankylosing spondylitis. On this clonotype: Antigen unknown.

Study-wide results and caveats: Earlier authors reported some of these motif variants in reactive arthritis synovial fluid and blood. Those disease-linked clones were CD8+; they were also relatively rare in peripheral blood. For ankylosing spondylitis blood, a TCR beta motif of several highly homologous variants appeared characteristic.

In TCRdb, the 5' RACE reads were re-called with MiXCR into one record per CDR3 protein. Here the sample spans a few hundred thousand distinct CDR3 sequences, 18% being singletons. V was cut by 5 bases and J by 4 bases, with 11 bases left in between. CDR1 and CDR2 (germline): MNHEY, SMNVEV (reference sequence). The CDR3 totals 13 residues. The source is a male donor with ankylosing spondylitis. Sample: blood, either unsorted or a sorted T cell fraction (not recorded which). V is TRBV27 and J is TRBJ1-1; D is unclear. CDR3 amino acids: CASSASWITEAFF. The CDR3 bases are TGTGCCAGCAGTGCCTCGTGGATCACTGAAGCTTTCTTT.